The text below deals with one T cell receptor beta chain. Its target is unknown. The CDR3 runs to 15 residues. The germline V gene has CDR1 LGHDT and CDR2 YNNKEL (reference sequence). The junction had 4 bases not matched to a gene; V was cut back by 5 bases and J by 2 bases. Via MiXCR, TCRdb re-called the 5' RACE reads, giving one row per CDR3 protein. The sample carries 470,000 or so distinct CDR3 sequences, approximately 20% recorded once. This entry belongs to a study of T-cell memory formation after mild COVID-19. Study-wide findings and caveats: Pre-infection memory harbored some responding clones, suggesting cross-reactive memory joined.

The chain carries TRBV3-1 and TRBJ2-7, with 12 bases identical to TRBD2. The source of this sequence is an adult woman who had mild COVID-19 (a few samples of this study predate the infection). Cell type and time point are not known. The source material was PBMCs or a T cell subset sorted from them (not recorded which). The CDR3 DNA reads TGTGCCAGCAGCACTCGGACTAGCGGGGCCTACGAGCAGTACTTC. This translates into CASSTRTSGAYEQYF.